A selection of T cell receptor beta chains follows, all from one sample in a study of blood T cell repertoires in COVID-19. The protocol was immunoSEQ multiplex PCR, while the TCRdb copy is restricted to in-frame clones and leaves out a portion. Of some 55,000 clones listed, around 87% are singletons. Sequenced: peripheral blood. These receptors were taken from a man aged 60 to 69 with acute or convalescent COVID-19. The CDR3 runs from the conserved cysteine through the conserved F or W. D genes are given only for firm matches. The size entry is marked missing in some rows and otherwise reads once, few, many or a size class.

.,TRBJ1-5,.,TRBV6-6,CASSPRPGNQPQHF,TGTGCCAGCAGCCCCCGACCCGGGAATCAGCCCCAGCATTTT
.,TRBJ2-5,TRBD2,TRBV6-1,CASSGGLAGGYQETQYF,TGTGCCAGCAGTGGAGGGCTAGCGGGGGGTTACCAAGAGACCCAGTACTTC
few,TRBJ2-1,.,TRBV7-9,CASSSGENNEQFF,TGTGCCAGCAGCTCGGGGGAGAACAATGAGCAGTTCTTC
.,TRBJ2-2,.,TRBV19,CASSIDLSPNTGELFF,TGTGCCAGTAGTATAGATCTAAGTCCGAACACCGGGGAGCTGTTTTTT
once,TRBJ1-2,.,TRBV27,CASRDGLGYTF,TGTGCCAGCAGAGATGGGCTGGGCTACACCTTC
.,TRBJ1-4,.,TRBV18,CASSPPSQGEKLFF,TGTGCCAGCTCACCACCTTCCCAGGGTGAAAAACTGTTTTTT
.,TRBJ1-1,TRBD1,TRBV18,CASAPSDRGTEAFF,TGTGCCAGCGCTCCATCGGACAGGGGCACTGAAGCTTTCTTT
.,TRBJ1-1,.,TRBV6-5,CASSVGRGWGTEAFF,TGTGCCAGCAGCGTTGGAAGGGGGTGGGGCACTGAAGCTTTCTTT
.,TRBJ2-2,TRBD1,TRBV9,CASSTWTGDVGELFF,TGTGCCAGCAGCACATGGACAGGGGATGTCGGGGAGCTGTTTTTT
.,TRBJ1-2,.,TRBV7-2,CASIRDTSKRGYTF,TGTGCCAGCATCCGGGACACCTCGAAGCGGGGCTACACCTTC
once,TRBJ2-1,TRBD2,TRBV6-2/TRBV6-3,CASSYSTGGHGIHNEQFF,TGTGCCAGCAGTTACTCGACGGGAGGACACGGAATACACAATGAGCAGTTCTTC
.,TRBJ2-2,TRBD2,TRBV3-1/TRBV3-2,CASRLSGGNTGELFF,TGTGCCAGCAGATTGAGCGGGGGGAACACCGGGGAGCTGTTTTTT
once,TRBJ2-3,.,TRBV9,CASSVAWRVATDTQYF,TGTGCCAGCAGCGTAGCGTGGAGGGTAGCAACAGATACGCAGTATTTT
once,TRBJ2-1,.,TRBV13,CASSSGGGGTYNEQFF,TGTGCCAGCAGCTCAGGAGGGGGGGGCACCTACAATGAGCAGTTCTTC
once,TRBJ1-5,.,TRBV7-6,CASSSMRAGGNQPQHF,TGTGCCAGCAGCTCCATGAGGGCCGGAGGCAATCAGCCCCAGCATTTT
.,TRBJ1-1,TRBD1,TRBV11-2,CASSLAQGGTEAFF,TGTGCCAGCAGCTTAGCCCAGGGGGGCACTGAAGCTTTCTTT
.,TRBJ1-6,TRBD1,TRBV5-3,CARRHTTGGLTINNSPLHF,TGTGCCAGAAGACATACTACAGGGGGCCTCACGATTAACAATTCACCCCTCCACTTT
.,TRBJ2-1,TRBD2,TRBV2,CASRLAGSYNEQFF,TGTGCCAGCAGGCTAGCGGGTTCATACAATGAGCAGTTCTTC
.,TRBJ1-4,.,TRBV7-2,CASSYRGEKLFF,TGTGCCAGCAGCTACCGAGGAGAAAAACTGTTTTTT
.,TRBJ2-5,TRBD1,TRBV6-5,CASILRQGGETQYF,TGTGCCAGCATTCTCCGACAGGGCGGAGAGACCCAGTACTTC
.,TRBJ2-7,.,TRBV6-5,CASSLDFYEQYF,TGTGCCAGCAGTCTCGACTTCTACGAGCAGTACTTC
once,TRBJ1-4,.,TRBV21-1,CASSRGVGANEKLFF,TGTGCCAGCAGCCGGGGGGTTGGGGCTAATGAAAAACTGTTTTTT
.,TRBJ2-2,TRBD2,TRBV30,CAWSVGVAGAGELFF,TGTGCCTGGAGTGTAGGGGTAGCGGGGGCCGGGGAGCTGTTTTTT
.,TRBJ2-7,.,TRBV5-8,CASSRDWGVEYF,TGTGCCAGCAGCAGGGACTGGGGAGTCGAGTACTTC
once,TRBJ2-1,TRBD2,TRBV4-3,CASSQGRGLPYNEQFF,TGCGCCAGCAGCCAAGGCCGGGGACTACCATACAATGAGCAGTTCTTC
.,TRBJ1-1,.,TRBV14,CASSQVTGRTEAFF,TGTGCCAGCAGCCAAGTTACAGGGCGGACTGAAGCTTTCTTT
.,TRBJ2-3,.,TRBV18,CASSPMANTDTQYF,TGTGCCAGCTCACCAATGGCAAACACAGATACGCAGTATTTT
.,TRBJ1-2,TRBD1,TRBV10-3,CAISEYQTRDRGHFSNYGYTF,TGTGCCATCAGTGAGTACCAAACCCGGGACAGGGGACACTTTTCTAACTATGGCTACACCTTC
.,TRBJ1-6,.,TRBV4-1,CASSQPTGSDNSPLHF,TGCGCCAGCAGCCAACCGACGGGATCCGATAATTCACCCCTCCACTTT
.,TRBJ2-3,TRBD2,TRBV18,CASSGMASGGRRTDTQYF,TGTGCCAGCTCAGGGATGGCTAGCGGGGGTCGGAGGACAGATACGCAGTATTTT
.,TRBJ2-5,.,TRBV7-8,CASSSQFMGSGETQYF,TGTGCCAGCAGCTCACAATTCATGGGGTCAGGGGAGACCCAGTACTTC
.,TRBJ2-1,.,TRBV6-2/TRBV6-3,CASSSHAAAPYNEQFF,TGTGCCAGCAGTTCCCACGCGGCCGCCCCCTACAATGAGCAGTTCTTC
.,TRBJ2-1,TRBD1,TRBV24-1,CATSDPTGGDEQFF,TGTGCCACCAGTGATCCGACAGGGGGCGATGAGCAGTTCTTC
.,TRBJ2-3,TRBD2,TRBV18,CASSQRGLATITDTQYF,TGTGCCAGCTCACAACGAGGACTAGCCACGATCACAGATACGCAGTATTTT
.,TRBJ2-2,.,TRBV7-2,CASSLDRAGELFF,TGTGCCAGCAGCTTAGACAGGGCCGGGGAGCTGTTTTTT
.,TRBJ1-1,.,TRBV6-5,CASSLGGKERAFF,TGTGCCAGCAGCTTGGGGGGGAAAGAGAGGGCTTTCTTT
.,TRBJ1-2,TRBD1,TRBV3-1/TRBV3-2,CASSLRDSASYGYTF,TGTGCCAGCAGCCTCCGGGACAGTGCCTCCTATGGCTACACCTTC
.,TRBJ2-2,.,TRBV21-1,CASPPEKGANTGELFF,TGTGCCAGCCCCCCGGAAAAGGGGGCGAACACCGGGGAGCTGTTTTTT
.,TRBJ1-1,.,TRBV4-3,CASSQVRGEAFF,TGCGCCAGCAGCCAAGTGAGAGGGGAAGCTTTCTTT
.,TRBJ2-3,.,TRBV2,CASRSDSSGDRF,TGTGCCAGCAGATCCGACAGCTCAGGGGATCGATTT
.,TRBJ1-4,TRBD1,TRBV4-1,CASSQEQGGEKLFF,TGCGCCAGCAGCCAAGAACAGGGGGGTGAAAAACTGTTTTTT
.,TRBJ2-5,TRBD2,TRBV5-6,CASSPGRLAGRWTQYF,TGTGCCAGCAGCCCCGGGAGACTAGCGGGCCGGTGGACCCAGTACTTC
.,TRBJ1-2,.,TRBV11-2,CASSLVDNSGYTF,TGTGCCAGCAGCTTAGTTGACAATTCTGGCTACACCTTC
.,TRBJ1-1,.,TRBV6-5,CASSPRGQSNTEAFF,TGTGCCAGCAGTCCACGAGGACAGTCGAACACTGAAGCTTTCTTT
.,TRBJ2-5,.,TRBV6-5,CASTAPGQETQYF,TGTGCCAGCACAGCCCCGGGTCAAGAGACCCAGTACTTC
.,TRBJ1-5,.,TRBV6-1,CASSGRENYSNQPQHF,TGTGCCAGCAGTGGCCGGGAAAATTATAGCAATCAGCCCCAGCATTTT
.,TRBJ2-4,.,TRBV6-2/TRBV6-3,CASSDSLLNDIQYF,TGTGCCAGCAGCGACAGCCTATTAAATGACATTCAGTACTTC
.,TRBJ1-5,.,TRBV6-5,CASSYGTLSNQPQHF,TGTGCCAGCAGTTACGGGACACTCAGCAATCAGCCCCAGCATTTT
.,TRBJ1-3,TRBD1,TRBV23-1,CAKDRFGNTIYF,TGCGCCAAGGACAGGTTTGGAAACACCATATATTTT
once,TRBJ1-2,.,TRBV2,CASSEVTPGAGYTF,TGTGCCAGCAGTGAAGTGACCCCAGGGGCTGGCTACACCTTC
.,TRBJ2-1,TRBD2,TRBV2,CASSPTGTRHNEQFF,TGTGCCAGCAGTCCAACCGGGACTAGACACAATGAGCAGTTCTTC
.,TRBJ2-7,.,TRBV7-9,CASSGPDSYNEQYF,TGTGCCAGCAGCGGGCCAGACAGCTATAACGAGCAGTACTTC
.,TRBJ1-2,.,TRBV28,CASTSGGASYGYTF,TGTGCCAGCACCTCCGGCGGCGCTTCTTATGGCTACACCTTC
.,TRBJ2-5,TRBD2,TRBV3-1/TRBV3-2,CASRQAGGKETQYF,TGTGCCAGCAGACAAGCGGGGGGGAAAGAGACCCAGTACTTC
.,TRBJ1-5,.,TRBV24-1,CATNQGRNQPQHF,TGTGCCACCAACCAGGGGCGCAATCAGCCCCAGCATTTT
.,TRBJ1-2,TRBD1,TRBV9,CASRAGTAGEHTF,TGTGCCAGCAGGGCCGGGACAGCGGGTGAACACACCTTC